These T cell receptor beta chains were read from a single sample in a study of T cells in Graves' hyperthyroidism and ophthalmopathy. TCRdb redid the calling of the multiplex PCR reads with MiXCR, one entry per CDR3 protein. There are around 300,000 distinct CDR3 sequences in the sample; approximately 14% occur only once, and 20% to 25% lies in the top ten. The sample taken for sequencing was blood. The receptors originated from a woman between 25 and 40 years old with Graves' hyperthyroidism. The CDR3 runs from the conserved cysteine through the conserved F or W. The order of the fields is V gene, J gene, clone size, D gene, CDR3 DNA, CDR3 protein. The D gene is left open where the match is weak. Rows may omit the clone size; those that give it use once, few, many or a size class.

TRBV28	TRBJ1-6	few	TRBD1	TGTGCCAGCAGTATAGGGGGCGCAGCTTCACCCCTCCACTTT	CASSIGGAASPLHF
TRBV19	TRBJ2-1	few	TRBD2	TGTGCCAGTAGTATTCAGCGGGAGATAGATGAGCAGTTCTTC	CASSIQREIDEQFF
TRBV3-1	TRBJ2-7	many	TRBD1	TGTGCCAGCAGCCTTCGGGGACAGGGAAGCGAGCAGTACTTC	CASSLRGQGSEQYF
TRBV2	TRBJ2-3	many	NA	TGTGCCAGCAGTCCACAGGGAATCACAGATACGCAGTATTTT	CASSPQGITDTQYF
TRBV7-2	TRBJ2-1	many	TRBD2	TGTGCCAGCAAGGCTACTAGCGGGAGCAATGAGCAGTTCTTC	CASKATSGSNEQFF
TRBV9	TRBJ2-1	few	NA	TGTGCCAGCAGCGTCGCGGGCTCCTACAATGAGCAGTTCTTC	CASSVAGSYNEQFF
TRBV5-1	TRBJ1-1	NA	NA	TGCGCCAGCAGCTTGAGGGCCTCGGGGAACACTGAAGCTTTCTTT	CASSLRASGNTEAFF
TRBV7-9	TRBJ2-3	many	NA	TGTGCCAGCAGCCAGAGGAGGGTGGAGCCGGAGAGGGCAGATACGCAGTATTTT	CASSQRRVEPERADTQYF
TRBV28	TRBJ2-4	many	NA	TGTGCCACCGGCGAGGGTAGGAACATTCAGTACTTC	CATGEGRNIQYF
TRBV30	TRBJ2-7	many	NA	TGTGCCTGGAGTGTAGATACAGGGCGCGCCTACGAGCAGTACTTC	CAWSVDTGRAYEQYF
TRBV3-1	TRBJ1-1	few	NA	TGTGCCAGCAGCCAAGAGCGCCAAGCTTTCTTT	CASSQERQAFF
TRBV11-2	TRBJ2-1	many	TRBD2	TGTGCCAGCAGCTTCCGACTAGCGGGAGAGGGGGATGAGCAGTTCTTC	CASSFRLAGEGDEQFF
TRBV13	TRBJ2-3	many	NA	TGTGCCAGCAGCTCGAATCCGGGCCTCGGAGATACGCAGTATTTT	CASSSNPGLGDTQYF
TRBV20-1	TRBJ2-7	many	NA	TGCAGTGCTAGGGGTGCCGGCGTGAGCTCCTACGAGCAGTACTTC	CSARGAGVSSYEQYF
TRBV6-1	TRBJ2-1	NA	NA	TGTGCCAGCAGTGGCGCCCCGAAGAATGAGCAGTTCTTC	CASSGAPKNEQFF
TRBV29-1	TRBJ1-5	NA	TRBD1	TGCAGCGTGAGACAGGGCCCCCAATCCCCCCAGCATTTT	CSVRQGPQSPQHF
TRBV18	TRBJ2-3	NA	NA	TGTGCCAGCTCACCCCTGAGAGTCCCCAGTACGCAGTATTTT	CASSPLRVPSTQYF
TRBV24-1	TRBJ2-3	few	TRBD2	TGTGCCACCAGTGAGAGCGGGAGAACGAACACAGATACGCAGTATTTT	CATSESGRTNTDTQYF
TRBV12-3/TRBV12-4	TRBJ1-2	many	TRBD1	TGTGCCAGCAGTTCCCGGACAGGATCCGCTAGTGGCTACACCTTC	CASSSRTGSASGYTF
TRBV24-1	TRBJ2-2	many	TRBD2	TGTGCCACCAGTGGCGGGAGCGCCGGGGAGCTGTTTTTT	CATSGGSAGELFF
TRBV11-2	TRBJ1-1	many	TRBD1	TGTGCCAGCAGTTCGACAGGGGACACTGAAGCTTTCTTT	CASSSTGDTEAFF
TRBV24-1	TRBJ1-2	NA	NA	TGTGCCACCAGTGACCTGTATGGCTACACCTTC	CATSDLYGYTF
TRBV28	TRBJ1-1	many	NA	TGTGCCAGCAGTTTGAGTTGGGCTATGAACACTGAAGCTTTCTTT	CASSLSWAMNTEAFF
TRBV14	TRBJ2-3	few	NA	TGTGCCAGCAAAAGGGACCTCACAGATACGCAGTATTTT	CASKRDLTDTQYF
TRBV11-2	TRBJ2-5	many	TRBD2	TGTGCCAGCAGCGCATGGGGACTAGCGGAATCTAACCTACAAGAGACCCAGTACTTC	CASSAWGLAESNLQETQYF
TRBV27	TRBJ2-2	NA	NA	TGTGCCAGCAGTTCTGAACTAATTCCCGGGGAGCTGTTTTTT	CASSSELIPGELFF
TRBV12-5	TRBJ2-2	many	NA	TGTGCTAGTGGTTTGGTTTCCAGGGGCCTCAATGTGAACACCGGGGAGCTGTTTTTT	CASGLVSRGLNVNTGELFF
TRBV7-9	TRBJ1-1	few	NA	TGTGCCAGCAGCTTACTGCGGGGAGCTTTCTTT	CASSLLRGAFF
TRBV28	TRBJ1-2	NA	TRBD1	TGTGCCAGTCGGACAGGGGGGATCTATGGCTACACCTTC	CASRTGGIYGYTF
TRBV28	TRBJ1-5	many	NA	TGTGCCAGCAGTTTAAAGGCCTGGGCTAATCAGCCCCAGCATTTT	CASSLKAWANQPQHF
TRBV9	TRBJ2-1	few	NA	TGTGCCAGCAGCGTAGTCCCTAGGACTAACAATGAGCAGTTCTTC	CASSVVPRTNNEQFF
TRBV2	TRBJ1-1	many	NA	TGTGCCAGCTGGGACGGGCAGGGGCTCTTT	CASWDGQGLF
TRBV11-2	TRBJ2-7	many	NA	TGTGCCAGCAGTGCTGGAGCCCCCTACGAGCAGTACTTC	CASSAGAPYEQYF
TRBV12-3/TRBV12-4	TRBJ2-1	once	TRBD2	TGTGCCAGCAGTCCGACTAGCGGGACTAGGGATGAGCAGTTCTTC	CASSPTSGTRDEQFF
TRBV7-9	TRBJ1-3	few	NA	TGTGCCAGCAGCTTAGCTGGGGCGGCTGGAAACACCATATATTTT	CASSLAGAAGNTIYF
TRBV5-8	TRBJ1-5	many	NA	TGTGCCAGCAGCTTGGCGGGGGTGGGGCAGCCCCAGCATTTT	CASSLAGVGQPQHF
TRBV18	TRBJ1-4	NA	NA	TGTGCCAGCTCACCGTCAGGGTTGTGGCCTGAAAAACTGTTTTTT	CASSPSGLWPEKLFF
TRBV7-9	TRBJ2-7	once	NA	TGTGCCAGCAGCTTAGGTCAGCGGGAGCAGTACTTC	CASSLGQREQYF
TRBV12-3/TRBV12-4	TRBJ1-6	NA	TRBD1	TGTGCCAGCAGTCCCCGGGACAGCAATTCACCCCTCCACTTT	CASSPRDSNSPLHF
TRBV6-1	TRBJ2-2	many	TRBD2	TGTGCCAGCTCCCGGAGCGGGGGAACCGGGGAGCTGTTTTTT	CASSRSGGTGELFF
TRBV20-1	TRBJ2-7	many	NA	TGCAGTGCTGGGCCCGATTCAATGACCTACGAGCAGTACTTC	CSAGPDSMTYEQYF
TRBV18	TRBJ2-1	many	NA	TGTGCCAGCTCACCGGTAGGGGGGGAGCAGTTCTTC	CASSPVGGEQFF
TRBV6-1	TRBJ2-3	NA	NA	TGTGCCAGCAGTTTCGACTTGAAGCCTAGCACAGATACGCAGTATTTT	CASSFDLKPSTDTQYF
TRBV29-1	TRBJ2-1	NA	TRBD2	TGCAGCGCCCCAACCCCGGGAGGGCCCTATGAGCAGTTCTTC	CSAPTPGGPYEQFF
TRBV19	TRBJ2-1	few	NA	TGTGCCACCAGTCGGTTTACCTACAATGAGCAGTTCTTC	CATSRFTYNEQFF
TRBV28	TRBJ1-1	many	NA	TGTGCCAGCATGCGGCAGGGATATGAGATGAACACTGAAGCTTTCTTT	CASMRQGYEMNTEAFF
TRBV7-2	TRBJ2-3	few	NA	TGTGCCAGCAGCTTAGGCCAGGTAGCCACAGATACGCAGTATTTT	CASSLGQVATDTQYF
TRBV24-1	TRBJ2-2	NA	NA	TGTGCCACCAGTGATTTTGAGCAGCCGAACACCGGGGAGCTGTTTTTT	CATSDFEQPNTGELFF
TRBV5-1	TRBJ2-6	NA	NA	TGCGCCAGCAGCTCGACGAGCTCTGGGGCCAACGTCCTGACTTTC	CASSSTSSGANVLTF